The TCR beta chain described here comes from a study of CD8 T cells in ankylosing spondylitis (dated by TCRdb to the late 2010s). A note on the overall study: To find TCR variants linked to disease, the study profiled T cell receptor beta repertoires in ankylosing spondylitis patients and healthy donors. Samples of peripheral blood were taken, and for ankylosing spondylitis patients, synovial fluid was collected as well. The full study cohort comprised 25 ankylosing spondylitis patients and around 100 healthy donors. What the work shows at the level of the full study, not this receptor alone: A CD8+ phenotype was shown by the disease-linked clones, which were found at relatively low frequencies in peripheral blood. Blood from ankylosing spondylitis patients appeared to be characterized by a TCR beta motif composed of about 8 highly homologous amino acid variants. The disease-linked clones were reported to be significantly enriched in matched synovial fluid samples from ankylosing spondylitis patients. Some motif variants were previously reported in synovial fluid and blood of reactive arthritis patients, suggesting common disease-initiation mechanisms.

Regarding this clonotype: What this receptor recognizes is not known. No base-level quality is on record; no much larger clone is a single base apart.

The CDR3 holds 15 amino acids from the cysteine to the phenylalanine. Kept here is only the CDR3 DNA, which spans 45 bases and is read in frame from base 1. CDR1 and CDR2, per the germline V gene, are SGHVS and FNYEAQ. At the junction V is shortened by 0 bases and J by 0 bases, with 8 bases in between. The sample was run on an Illumina HiSeq 2500. Quantitative 5'-RACE with molecular barcodes was the method used to prepare the TCR beta libraries. The paper's processing steps were these. To identify disease-linked TCR variants, a new computational method was used, one built on a probabilistic model of VDJ rearrangement. Starting from the raw public reads, TCRdb applied fastp trimming at Q25, assembled clones with MiXCR and retained in-frame beta chains. Every entry covers one CDR3 protein and lists the most common genes and DNA from its rows. These V and J calls derive from TCRdb rather than the authors' analysis. Present in this sample are tens of thousands of distinct CDR3 sequences, 8% to 13% of which were seen just once. Roughly 1.5% of the sample lies in the top ten.

This clonotype was sampled from a male donor with ankylosing spondylitis or in good health (not recorded which). Sequencing used blood, either unsorted or a sorted T cell fraction (not recorded which). Recombination joined TRBV7-6 with TRBJ2-5; a confident D gene designation cannot be given. The DNA is TGTGCCAGCAGCTTAGCTTACGGCTACCAAGAGACCCAGTACTTC. Its translation reads: CASSLAYGYQETQYF.